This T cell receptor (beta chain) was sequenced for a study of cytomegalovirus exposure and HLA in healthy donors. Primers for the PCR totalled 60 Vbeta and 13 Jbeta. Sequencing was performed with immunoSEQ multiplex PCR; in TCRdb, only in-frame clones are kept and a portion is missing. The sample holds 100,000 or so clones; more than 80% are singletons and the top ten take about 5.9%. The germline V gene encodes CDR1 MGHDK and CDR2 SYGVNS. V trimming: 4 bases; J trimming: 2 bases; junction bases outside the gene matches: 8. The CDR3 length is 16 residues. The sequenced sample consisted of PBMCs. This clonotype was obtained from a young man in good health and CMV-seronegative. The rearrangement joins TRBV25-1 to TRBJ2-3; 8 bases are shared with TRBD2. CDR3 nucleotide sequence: TGTGCCAGCAGTGCCCAGAGCGGGAGCCCCACAGATACGCAGTATTTT. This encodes CASSAQSGSPTDTQYF.